This TCR beta chain comes out of a study of cytomegalovirus exposure and HLA in healthy donors. Across the study: HLA-typed donors were the source of approximately 85 million unique TCRs, which an early data release held. General study findings and limits: In most subjects, TCR beta sequences reportedly gave accurate predictions of HLA-A and HLA-B alleles. One variant, a missense change in DCLRE1C, was linked in a later analysis to TCR beta V- and J-gene trimming.

Germline V gene lookup returns CDR1 SGDLS and CDR2 YYNGEE. V was shortened by 3 bases and J by 5 bases, with 14 bases between the two germline ends. The CDR3 sequence is 14 residues long. With respect to this clone: What it recognizes is unknown.

The PCR contained 60 Vbeta and 13 Jbeta primers. Method: immunoSEQ multiplex PCR; TCRdb's copy keeps in-frame clones and lacks some. The sample records roughly 200,000 clones, 75% to 80% being singletons. This TCR was sampled from a woman aged 25 to 45 in good health and CMV-seropositive. Material: PBMCs. This chain links TRBV9 with TRBJ2-5, with D perhaps matching TRBD2 (5 bases). This CDR3 reads CASSDRPRGETQYF. CDR3 DNA sequence: TGTGCCAGCAGCGACAGACCACGCGGGGAGACCCAGTACTTC. Based on the CDR3 plus reference TRBV9 and TRBJ2-5, the full variable domain is DSGVTQTPKHLITATGQRVTLRCSPRSGDLSVYWYQQSLDQGLQFLIQYYNGEERAKGNILERFSAQQFPDLHSELNLSSLELGDSALYFCASSDRPRGETQYFGPGTRLLVL.